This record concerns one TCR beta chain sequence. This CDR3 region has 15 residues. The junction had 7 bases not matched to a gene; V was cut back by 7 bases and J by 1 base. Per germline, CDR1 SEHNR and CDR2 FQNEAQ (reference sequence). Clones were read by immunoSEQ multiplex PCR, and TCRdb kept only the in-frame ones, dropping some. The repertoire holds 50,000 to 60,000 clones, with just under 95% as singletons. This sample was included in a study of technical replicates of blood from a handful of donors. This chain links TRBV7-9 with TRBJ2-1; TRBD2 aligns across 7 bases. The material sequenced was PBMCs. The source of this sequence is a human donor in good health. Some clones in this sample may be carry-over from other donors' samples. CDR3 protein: CASTRSGGSYNEQFF. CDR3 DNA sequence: TGTGCCAGCACCCGATCGGGGGGTTCCTACAATGAGCAGTTCTTC.